These T cell receptor beta chains were read from a single sample in a study of early T cells in non-severe SARS-CoV-2 infection. Using its own MiXCR run on the 5' RACE reads, TCRdb lists one record per CDR3 protein. The profile shows 64,000 or so distinct CDR3 sequences, around 10% of them singletons. The material was whole blood, obtained at baseline. The source is an adult who was a healthcare worker with PCR-confirmed SARS-CoV-2 infection or an uninfected control (not recorded which). The CDR3 runs from the conserved cysteine through the conserved F or W. D genes are given only for firm matches. Part of the rows lack a size; the others show once, few, many or a class for expanded clones.

CDR3 length	J gene	D gene	V gene	clone size	CDR3 protein	CDR3 DNA
13	TRBJ1-2	.	TRBV5-1	few	CASSLEWPPGYTF	TGCGCCAGCAGCTTGGAATGGCCCCCTGGCTACACCTTC
16	TRBJ1-3	.	TRBV10-3	few	CAARAGIPGVGNTIYF	TGTGCCGCAAGGGCGGGGATCCCAGGGGTTGGAAACACCATATATTTT
15	TRBJ2-5	TRBD2	TRBV6-5	.	CASSRGGTIQETQYF	TGTGCCAGCAGTCGGGGGGGGACAATCCAAGAGACCCAGTACTTC
14	TRBJ2-7	TRBD1	TRBV18	few	CASSPQGAPSEQYF	TGTGCCAGCTCACCACAGGGGGCGCCGAGCGAGCAGTACTTC
13	TRBJ1-1	TRBD1	TRBV3-1	few	CASSQGQPTEAFF	TGTGCCAGCAGCCAGGGACAGCCCACTGAAGCTTTCTTT
11	TRBJ2-7	.	TRBV6-1	.	CASSGLVEQYF	TGTGCCAGCTCCGGTCTGGTCGAGCAGTACTTC
14	TRBJ1-1	.	TRBV14	.	CASSQDLKGGEAFF	TGTGCCAGCAGCCAAGATTTAAAAGGAGGTGAAGCTTTCTTT
13	TRBJ2-7	.	TRBV7-9	few	CASSPGRPGRQYF	TGTGCCAGCAGCCCGGGCCGACCGGGTCGGCAGTACTTC
14	TRBJ2-1	TRBD1	TRBV7-9	.	CASSLGTGIGEQFF	TGTGCCAGCAGCTTAGGGACAGGGATCGGTGAGCAGTTCTTC
14	TRBJ2-3	.	TRBV10-1	many	CASSDGGLGDTQYF	TGCGCCAGCAGTGACGGTGGTCTGGGAGATACGCAGTATTTT
15	TRBJ2-3	TRBD2	TRBV2	many	CASSELIAGDRTQYF	TGTGCCAGCAGTGAGTTAATAGCGGGGGATCGTACGCAGTATTTT
15	TRBJ2-2	.	TRBV20-1	few	CSARDVSGETGELFF	TGCAGTGCTAGAGATGTTTCGGGAGAGACCGGGGAGCTGTTTTTT
14	TRBJ1-5	.	TRBV19	.	CASSRSAGNQPQHF	TGTGCCAGTAGTCGCTCAGCGGGCAATCAGCCCCAGCATTTT
14	TRBJ1-5	.	TRBV20-1	many	CSARPGGDNQPQHF	TGCAGTGCTAGACCCGGGGGGGACAATCAGCCCCAGCATTTT
15	TRBJ2-2	TRBD2	TRBV6-4	once	CASSALAGNTGELFF	TGTGCCAGCAGTGCTCTAGCGGGAAACACCGGGGAGCTGTTTTTT
13	TRBJ2-5	.	TRBV29-1	many	CSVLQGLKETQYF	TGCAGCGTCTTACAGGGCCTTAAAGAGACCCAGTACTTC
15	TRBJ1-6	.	TRBV3-1	.	CASSQPGTVYSPLHF	TGTGCCAGCAGCCAACCCGGGACCGTTTATTCACCCCTCCACTTT
14	TRBJ2-1	.	TRBV19	.	CATTDSSTYNEQFF	TGTGCCACTACGGACAGTTCTACCTACAATGAGCAGTTCTTC
14	TRBJ1-2	.	TRBV11-2	many	CASSHDPGNYGYTF	TGTGCCAGCAGCCACGATCCGGGAAACTATGGCTACACCTTC
15	TRBJ2-2	TRBD1	TRBV10-3	.	CAISDRQGNTGELFF	TGTGCCATCAGCGATAGACAGGGGAACACCGGGGAGCTGTTTTTT
13	TRBJ1-2	TRBD1	TRBV20-1	many	CSATDRVVGGYTF	TGCAGTGCTACTGACAGGGTCGTAGGCGGCTACACCTTC
16	TRBJ1-2	.	TRBV5-1	.	CASSYTSGRLSYGYTF	TGCGCCAGCAGCTATACCTCGGGACGGCTCTCCTATGGCTACACCTTC
17	TRBJ2-5	TRBD1	TRBV27	few	CASSPRGQGRVKETQYF	TGTGCCAGCAGTCCCCGCGGACAGGGGAGAGTAAAAGAGACCCAGTACTTC
20	TRBJ2-2	.	TRBV3-1	few	CASSQVSTVNPQAIPGELFF	TGTGCCAGCAGCCAAGTGTCCACCGTGAACCCCCAAGCGATCCCCGGGGAGCTGTTTTTT
13	TRBJ2-7	.	TRBV20-1	few	CSAAPGHDYEQYF	TGCAGTGCGGCACCGGGACACGACTACGAGCAGTACTTC
13	TRBJ2-5	.	TRBV20-1	few	CSADTGEGETQYF	TGCAGTGCTGATACAGGGGAGGGAGAGACCCAGTACTTC
14	TRBJ2-7	.	TRBV20-1	few	CSARASWDLHEQYF	TGCAGTGCTAGGGCCAGCTGGGACCTACACGAGCAGTACTTC
16	TRBJ2-1	TRBD2	TRBV7-2	.	CASSLELAGGDGEQFF	TGTGCCAGCAGCTTAGAACTAGCGGGGGGAGATGGTGAGCAGTTCTTC
15	TRBJ2-7	.	TRBV6-5	.	CASSYGTDSSYEQYF	TGTGCCAGCAGTTACGGCACGGACAGCTCCTACGAGCAGTACTTC
12	TRBJ1-5	.	TRBV20-1	few	CSARGVEQPQHF	TGCAGTGCTAGGGGCGTTGAGCAGCCCCAGCATTTT
14	TRBJ2-5	.	TRBV6-5	.	CASSRTGTQETQYF	TGTGCCAGCAGCCGTACAGGGACCCAAGAGACCCAGTACTTC
13	TRBJ1-5	.	TRBV7-9	many	CASSSEGNQPQHF	TGTGCCAGCAGCTCCGAGGGGAATCAGCCCCAGCATTTT
12	TRBJ1-2	.	TRBV6-5	many	CASSYNRAGYTF	TGTGCCAGCAGCTATAACAGGGCTGGCTACACCTTC
14	TRBJ2-3	.	TRBV5-1	few	CASSPRDGTDTQYF	TGCGCCAGCAGCCCACGGGACGGCACAGATACGCAGTATTTT
16	TRBJ2-2	.	TRBV7-6	.	CASSPSGTIDGGELFF	TGTGCCAGCAGCCCCTCCGGGACCATTGACGGCGGGGAGCTGTTTTTT
17	TRBJ2-5	TRBD2	TRBV6-6	.	CASRGTTSGRVEETQYF	TGTGCCAGCAGGGGGACGACTAGCGGGCGCGTGGAAGAGACCCAGTACTTC
11	TRBJ2-7	.	TRBV2	few	CASKGEYEQYF	TGTGCCAGCAAAGGGGAATACGAGCAGTACTTC
13	TRBJ2-7	TRBD1	TRBV12-3/TRBV12-4	.	CASRPGQGLWQYF	TGTGCCAGCAGGCCGGGACAGGGCTTATGGCAGTACTTC
15	TRBJ2-1	TRBD2	TRBV6-1	few	CASSEASGGANEQFF	TGTGCCAGCAGTGAAGCTAGCGGGGGGGCCAATGAGCAGTTCTTC
13	TRBJ1-4	.	TRBV6-5	.	CASSRDINEKLFF	TGTGCCAGCAGCCGGGACATTAATGAAAAACTGTTTTTT
17	TRBJ2-4	TRBD1	TRBV7-2	.	CASSLRVGGVPKNIQYF	TGTGCCAGCAGCTTACGAGTAGGGGGCGTACCCAAAAACATTCAGTACTTC
13	TRBJ1-1	.	TRBV5-5	many	CASSREPNTEAFF	TGTGCCAGCAGCCGTGAGCCGAACACTGAAGCTTTCTTT
14	TRBJ2-7	.	TRBV7-6	many	CASSLSGRNYEQYF	TGTGCCAGCAGCTTATCGGGGCGAAACTACGAGCAGTACTTC
12	TRBJ1-4	.	TRBV20-1	.	CSALTAGEKLFF	TGCAGTGCTCTCACGGCCGGAGAAAAACTGTTTTTT
14	TRBJ2-7	.	TRBV12-3/TRBV12-4	many	CASSPDRTSYEQYF	TGTGCCAGCAGTCCCGACAGGACCTCCTACGAGCAGTACTTC
15	TRBJ2-2	TRBD2	TRBV11-2	.	CASSFRLAPGGELFF	TGTGCCAGCAGCTTCCGACTAGCCCCAGGGGGGGAGCTGTTTTTT
14	TRBJ2-2	.	TRBV12-3/TRBV12-4	many	CASRDLANTGELFF	TGTGCCAGCAGGGACTTGGCGAACACCGGGGAGCTGTTTTTT
17	TRBJ2-3	TRBD2	TRBV30	few	CAWTLAGLAASTDTQYF	TGTGCCTGGACGCTGGCGGGCCTAGCGGCTAGCACAGATACGCAGTATTTT
14	TRBJ1-1	.	TRBV29-1	.	CSVTSLRGSTEAFF	TGCAGCGTGACGTCCCTCAGAGGTAGCACTGAAGCTTTCTTT
14	TRBJ1-1	.	TRBV12-3/TRBV12-4	few	CASRTTGKDTEAFF	TGTGCCAGCAGAACAACAGGGAAGGACACTGAAGCTTTCTTT
11	TRBJ2-1	.	TRBV5-5	few	CASSTVNEQFF	TGTGCCAGCAGTACGGTTAATGAGCAGTTCTTC
15	TRBJ2-2	TRBD1	TRBV19	.	CASSIRTGSIGELFF	TGTGCCAGTAGTATCCGGACAGGGAGCATCGGGGAGCTGTTTTTT
14	TRBJ1-5	.	TRBV27	few	CASSFRQGSQPQHF	TGTGCCAGCAGTTTCCGGCAGGGAAGTCAGCCCCAGCATTTT
15	TRBJ2-5	.	TRBV11-2	few	CASSSRTTGAETQYF	TGTGCCAGCAGTTCCCGGACTACAGGAGCGGAGACCCAGTACTTC